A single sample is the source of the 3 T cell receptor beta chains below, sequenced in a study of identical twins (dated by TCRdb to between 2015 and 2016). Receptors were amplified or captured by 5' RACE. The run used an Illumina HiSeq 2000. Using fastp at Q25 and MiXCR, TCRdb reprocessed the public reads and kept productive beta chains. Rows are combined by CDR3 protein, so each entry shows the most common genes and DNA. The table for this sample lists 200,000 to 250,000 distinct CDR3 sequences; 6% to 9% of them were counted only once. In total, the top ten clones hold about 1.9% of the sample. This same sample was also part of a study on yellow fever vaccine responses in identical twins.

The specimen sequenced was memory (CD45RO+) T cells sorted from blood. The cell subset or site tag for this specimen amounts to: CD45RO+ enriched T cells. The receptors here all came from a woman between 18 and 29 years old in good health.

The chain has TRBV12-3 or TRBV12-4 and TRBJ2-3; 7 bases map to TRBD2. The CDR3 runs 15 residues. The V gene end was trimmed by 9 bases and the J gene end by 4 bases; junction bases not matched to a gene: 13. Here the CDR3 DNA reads TGTGCCAGTAACCAAGGTGGCGCGGGGGCAGATACGCAGTATTTT. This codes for CASNQGGAGADTQYF.

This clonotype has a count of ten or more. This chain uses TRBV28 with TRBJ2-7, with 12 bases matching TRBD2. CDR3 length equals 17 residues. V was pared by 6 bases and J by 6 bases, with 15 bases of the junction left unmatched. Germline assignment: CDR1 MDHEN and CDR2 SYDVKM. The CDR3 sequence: CASRPRTSGIRSLEQYF. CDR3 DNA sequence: TGTGCCAGCAGACCTCGGACTAGCGGGATAAGATCCCTCGAGCAGTACTTC.

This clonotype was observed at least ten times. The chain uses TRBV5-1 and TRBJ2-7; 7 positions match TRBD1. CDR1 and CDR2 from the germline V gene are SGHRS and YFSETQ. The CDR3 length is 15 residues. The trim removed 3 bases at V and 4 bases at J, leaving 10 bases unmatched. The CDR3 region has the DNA TGCGCCAGCAGCTCTACAGCGACAGGGAAATACGAGCAGTACTTC. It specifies CASSSTATGKYEQYF.